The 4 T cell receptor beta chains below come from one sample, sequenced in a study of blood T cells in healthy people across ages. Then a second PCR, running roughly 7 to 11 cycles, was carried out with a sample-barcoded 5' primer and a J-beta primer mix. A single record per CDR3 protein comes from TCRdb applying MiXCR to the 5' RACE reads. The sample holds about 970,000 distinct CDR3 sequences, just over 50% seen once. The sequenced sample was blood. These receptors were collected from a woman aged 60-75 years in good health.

CDR3 DNA sequence: TGTGCCAGCAGTCTCTCTGGGGCTAGCGGTCGCACAGATACGCAGTATTTT. Translated: CASSLSGASGRTDTQYF. V and J are TRBV12-3 or TRBV12-4 and TRBJ2-3; 7 nucleotides align to TRBD2. V lost 5 bases and J lost 1; bases outside the gene matches: 12. The CDR3 contains 17 residues.

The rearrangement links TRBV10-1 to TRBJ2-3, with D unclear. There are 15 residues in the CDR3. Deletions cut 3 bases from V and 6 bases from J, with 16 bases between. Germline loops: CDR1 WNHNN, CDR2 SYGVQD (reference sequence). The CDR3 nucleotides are TGCGCCAGCAGTGATGGTGGGCTAGTTCTGGATACGCAGTATTTT. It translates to CASSDGGLVLDTQYF.

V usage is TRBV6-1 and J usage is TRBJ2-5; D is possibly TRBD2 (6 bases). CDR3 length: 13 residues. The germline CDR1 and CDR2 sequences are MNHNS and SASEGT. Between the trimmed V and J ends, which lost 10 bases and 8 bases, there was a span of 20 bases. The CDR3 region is CATRGAGRGTQYF. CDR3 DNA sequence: TGTGCCACCCGAGGAGCGGGCCGGGGAACCCAGTACTTC.

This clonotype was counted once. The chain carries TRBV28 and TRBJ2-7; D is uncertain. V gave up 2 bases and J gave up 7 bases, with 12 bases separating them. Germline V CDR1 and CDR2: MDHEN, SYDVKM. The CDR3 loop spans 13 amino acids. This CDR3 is CASSLGGRSEQYF. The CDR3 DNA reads TGTGCCAGCAGTTTAGGTGGCAGAAGTGAGCAGTACTTC.